This T cell receptor (beta chain) was obtained from a study of CD8+ T cells in alopecia areata. Study background: Oral tofacitinib, 5 to 10 mg twice daily, was given in an open-label trial. Whole-study findings and limits: Scalp sequencing also captures normal skin's resident alphabeta T cells. Across lesional scalp, and particularly alopecia totalis/universalis, clonality surpassed that of normal scalp.

Those with alopecia areata gave lesional scalp punch biopsies and peripheral blood. Following extraction, RNA underwent reverse transcription to cDNA, which served as the sequencing template. Profiled with immunoSEQ multiplex PCR; TCRdb holds only in-frame clones, not every one. The table shows fewer than 20,000 clones, with more than 50% occurring only once. The CDR3 sequence is 16 residues long. CDR1 SGHTA and CDR2 FQGTGA come from the germline V gene. V was clipped by 5 bases and J by 4 bases; unmatched bases: 6. This clone was seen more than once but under ten times. What it recognizes is unknown. J is TRBJ2-3 and V is TRBV7-3, with 13 bases matching TRBD2. Material for sequencing was skin. This TCR was recovered from a human donor with alopecia areata. Here the CDR3 DNA reads TGTGCCAGCAGCCCCGGACTAGCGGGAGCCGCAGATACGCAGTATTTT. This encodes CASSPGLAGAADTQYF.